The clone carrying this T cell receptor beta chain was seen once. As originally analysed: Counts of nucleated cells, estimated from reference gene primer amplification, were obtained. The assay was immunoSEQ multiplex PCR, and TCRdb's table has in-frame clones only and misses some. The DNA gave D and trimming, while V, J and clone size come from that table. The table has 400,000 to 550,000 clones, around nine tenths seen once. The data originate from a study of blood T cell repertoires in COVID-19. About the study: Collection of acute and convalescent COVID-19 samples took place in the United States, Italy and Spain. T cells, B-cell-depleted T cells, or PBMCs provided the cDNA or gDNA that served as material.

With V trimmed by 3 bases and J by 5 bases, 3 bases remained unmatched. The CDR3 runs 13 residues. CDR1 is MNHEY and CDR2 is SMNVEV in the germline V gene (reference sequence). The V call is TRBV27, the J call TRBJ2-5; 7 bases match TRBD2. This TCR came from a woman aged 25 to 39 with acute or convalescent COVID-19. Sequencing input: peripheral blood. For the CDR3, the DNA is TGTGCCAGCAGTTTGTGGGGGGGGGAGACCCAGTACTTC. It yields the protein CASSLWGGETQYF.